Only a few counts were recorded for the clone carrying this T cell receptor beta chain. Antigen specificity is unknown. A much larger clone sits a single nucleotide away, making a read error possible. TCR beta CDR3 regions were amplified from RNA. A first-round RT-PCR of the TCR CDR3 used the HTBI primer set. TCRdb reprocessed the multiplex PCR reads with MiXCR, giving one entry per CDR3 protein. The sample includes about half a million distinct CDR3 sequences, 15% to 20% of them seen just once. This entry belongs to a study of T cells in Graves' hyperthyroidism and ophthalmopathy. Study-wide points: Researchers found most expanded thyroid clonotypes above 0.001 in blood as well. Ophthalmopathy got predicted by the model a median 6.5 months before its onset.

For ophthalmopathy patients, the Clinical Activity Score was at least 3 and the NOSPECS grade at least 4; duration was under 3 months. Diagnosis relied on clinical symptoms, serum thyroxine and TRAb, thyroid ultrasound and orbital computed tomography. Germline V gives CDR1 SGHRS, CDR2 YFSETQ. The CDR3 covers 13 residues. Deletions cut 0 bases from V and 3 bases from J, with 4 bases between. This clonotype was sampled from a man aged 40-49 years with Graves' ophthalmopathy. The chain links TRBV5-1 to TRBJ2-1, with D uncertain. The source material was blood. The CDR3 reads CASSLVDYNEQFF. In DNA, the CDR3 is TGCGCCAGCAGCTTGGTAGACTACAATGAGCAGTTCTTC.